The 30 T cell receptor beta chains below come from one sample, sequenced in a study of T-cell reconstitution after alpha-beta-depleted transplantation in children. Preparation of the TCRbeta library involved a method that used unique molecular identifiers. TCRdb analysed the PCR reads with MiXCR anew, one entry per CDR3 protein. The sample includes around 670,000 distinct CDR3 sequences, about 12% seen only once; the top ten take around 0.79%. This material consisted of PBMCs, taken before TCRalphabeta/CD19-depleted stem cell transplant. These receptors all stem from a girl aged 2-10 years with congenital amegakaryocytic thrombocytopenia, due to receive a stem cell transplant.

The chain has TRBV3-1 and TRBJ2-3; 9 bases line up with TRBD2. With 3 bases clipped from V and 1 base from J, the junction kept 5 bases outside the gene matches. Germline assignment: CDR1 LGHDT and CDR2 YNNKEL (reference sequence). There are 16 residues in the CDR3. CDR3 bases: TGTGCCAGCAGCCAGAATAGCGGGAGAGGCACAGATACGCAGTATTTT. Translation gives CASSQNSGRGTDTQYF.

The gene calls are TRBV5-1 and TRBJ2-1; 8 nucleotides match TRBD2. The trim removed 5 bases at V and 7 bases at J, leaving 5 bases unmatched. The CDR3 length is 13 residues. Germline values: CDR1 SGHRS, CDR2 YFSETQ. The CDR3 DNA is TGCGCCAGCAGTAGTAGCGGGAAGAATGAGCAGTTCTTC. It yields the protein CASSSSGKNEQFF.

The V gene is TRBV12-3 or TRBV12-4, the J gene TRBJ2-4, with D tentatively TRBD1 (5 bases). With 6 bases removed from V and 5 bases from J, the gap between germline ends came to 17 bases. The CDR3 has 15 amino acids. Here the CDR3 reads CASSRRVKSENIQYF. The CDR3 DNA sequence: TGTGCCAGCAGCCGCAGGGTGAAGTCAGAAAACATTCAGTACTTC.

As to this clonotype: A single base separates this from a much larger clone, so it may be a read error. The chain uses TRBV20-1 and TRBJ2-1, with TRBD2 identical over 13 bases. This CDR3 has 16 amino acids. CDR1 DFQATT and CDR2 SNEGSKA come from the germline V gene (reference sequence). V lost 2 bases, J lost 10 bases, and 11 bases stayed unmatched. As DNA, the CDR3 is TGCAGTGCTAGATCCACTCGGACTAGCGGGAGAAAAGAGCAGTTCTTC. This encodes CSARSTRTSGRKEQFF.

The chain uses TRBV15 and TRBJ2-1; D is possibly TRBD2 (5 bases). CDR1 LNHNV and CDR2 YYDKDF come from the germline V gene (reference sequence). V dropped 3 bases and J dropped 10 bases, with 16 bases sitting between them. This CDR3 is built from 14 residues. The chain's CDR3 is CATSSNGGRLEQFF. DNA of the CDR3: TGTGCCACCAGCAGCAACGGAGGCCGCCTCGAGCAGTTCTTC.

This clonotype occurred a few times. The V gene is TRBV9, the J gene TRBJ2-3; TRBD2 aligns across 10 bases. Germline lookup yields CDR1 SGDLS and CDR2 YYNGEE. Losses at the gene ends were 1 base for V and 14 bases for J; bases not matched to a gene: 4. This CDR3 has 12 amino acids. The CDR3 sequence: CASSVLAGDTYF. DNA of the CDR3: TGTGCCAGCAGCGTACTAGCGGGAGATACGTATTTT.

This clonotype came up many times. V usage is TRBV10-3 and J usage is TRBJ2-3; possible D gene TRBD2, 5 bases. V lost 2 bases and J lost 4, with 10 bases in between. Per the germline V gene, CDR1 is ENHRY and CDR2 is SYGVKD. CDR3 length: 14 amino acids. The CDR3 spells CAISEERGPDTQYF. CDR3 nucleotide sequence: TGTGCCATCAGTGAGGAAAGAGGGCCAGATACGCAGTATTTT.

The chain uses TRBV5-1 and TRBJ2-5; weak D call: TRBD1 (6 bases). Germline lookup yields CDR1 SGHRS and CDR2 YFSETQ. There are 12 residues in the CDR3. Trimming removed 7 bases from V and 8 bases from J, with 15 bases in between. The CDR3 sequence is CASSGDTGTQYF. CDR3 sequence (DNA): TGCGCCAGCTCCGGGGACACGGGAACCCAGTACTTC.

The sample holds a few counts of this clonotype. V usage is TRBV7-6 and J usage is TRBJ2-3; D is perhaps TRBD2 (5 bases). Trimming cost V 1 base and J 1 base, with 15 bases left between them. Germline lookup yields CDR1 SGHVS and CDR2 FNYEAQ. CDR3 length: 17 residues. The DNA for the CDR3 is TGTGCCAGCAGCTTAGTGCGGGCCACCCCGGGCACAGATACGCAGTATTTT. Protein product: CASSLVRATPGTDTQYF.

Ten or more counts support this clonotype. The germline gene is not matched at one end of the junction; a read error may be the cause. This chain uses TRBV7-9 with TRBJ2-1, with D possibly being TRBD2 (6 bases). CDR1 is SEHNR, CDR2 FQNEAQ, per germline (reference sequence). The CDR3 extends over 13 amino acids. The CDR3 spells CASSQRNSGEPLF. The CDR3 DNA reads as TGTGCCAGCAGCCAGCGAAATAGCGGAGAACCACTCTTC.

CDR3 in DNA: TGTGCCAGCAGCTTAGGGCAGACCCGAGGGGAAGAGACCCAGTACTTC. This encodes CASSLGQTRGEETQYF. The chain combines TRBV7-3 with TRBJ2-5; possibly TRBD1 or TRBD2 for D (5 bases each). V was trimmed by 2 bases and J by 3 bases, leaving 16 bases between them. The CDR3 length is 16 residues. The V gene's germline CDR1 is SGHTA and CDR2 FQGTGA.

The V gene is TRBV12-2, the J gene TRBJ2-1. TRBV12-2 is assigned pseudogene status. The CDR3 is 20 residues long. The CDR3 nucleotides are TGTGCAAGTCGCTTACATCCGCGACGAAGGATCGGCCTAAATGGCAATGAGCAGTTCTTC. It encodes CASRLHPRRRIGLNGNEQFF.

This clonotype has at least ten counts. This rearrangement joins TRBV5-6 to TRBJ2-1; D unresolved. Per the germline V gene, CDR1 is SGHDT and CDR2 is YYEEEE. Trimming pared 2 bases from V and 7 bases from J, leaving 10 bases between. The CDR3 contains 13 residues. The CDR3 DNA reads TGTGCCAGCAGCTTAACGTCACGGAATGAGCAGTTCTTC. This sequence encodes CASSLTSRNEQFF.

In its sample, this clonotype was seen many times. The chain joins TRBV6-1 to TRBJ1-3; 7 nucleotides match TRBD1. V shed 6 bases and J 4 bases; nucleotides not matched to a gene: 9. This CDR3 is built from 15 residues. CDR1 and CDR2 (germline): MNHNS, SASEGT. This CDR3 is CASSRRRDRGNTIYF. CDR3 DNA: TGTGCCAGCAGCCGACGTAGGGACAGAGGAAACACCATATATTTT.

This clonotype was recorded many times. The V call is TRBV7-9, the J call TRBJ2-1, with a possible D match to TRBD1 (6 bases). CDR1 is SEHNR, CDR2 FQNEAQ, per germline (reference sequence). V lost 4 bases and J lost 4, with 11 bases in between. The CDR3 sequence is 14 residues long. The CDR3 is CASSSHGQYNEQFF. CDR3 bases: TGTGCCAGCAGCTCGCATGGACAGTACAATGAGCAGTTCTTC.

The chain links TRBV19 to TRBJ2-3, with D possibly being TRBD1 (5 bases). Trimming left V 3 bases short and J 0 bases short, with 13 bases between. This CDR3 region has 16 residues. The germline V gene has CDR1 LNHDA and CDR2 SQIVND (reference sequence). CDR3 in amino acids: CASSIPQGSSTDTQYF. The CDR3 DNA reads as TGTGCCAGTAGTATCCCTCAGGGTTCTAGCACAGATACGCAGTATTTT. The whole variable domain, filled in from reference TRBV19 and TRBJ2-3, reads DGGITQSPKYLFRKEGQNVTLSCEQNLNHDAMYWYRQDPGQGLRLIYYSQIVNDFQKGDIAEGYSVSREKKESFPLTVTSAQKNPTAFYLCASSIPQGSSTDTQYFGPGTRLTVL.

This clonotype was picked up many times. CDR3 nucleotide sequence: TGTGCCAGCAGTACCGGGACTAGCGGTAATGAGCAGTTCTTC. Translated: CASSTGTSGNEQFF. V is TRBV2 and J is TRBJ2-1; 11 nucleotides agree with TRBD2. V was clipped by 5 bases and J by 7 bases; unmatched bases: 4. Germline V gene data show CDR1 as SNHLY and CDR2 as FYNNEI. This CDR3 contains 14 residues.

This clonotype was picked up one time. The chain uses TRBV30 and TRBJ1-5, with 8 bases lining up with TRBD1. The J segment lost 2 bases and the V segment lost 6 bases, leaving 3 bases of the junction unmatched. This CDR3 spans 13 amino acids. Looked up from germline, CDR1 is GTSNPN and CDR2 is SVGIG (reference sequence). The CDR3 nucleotides read TGTGCCTGTAAGACAGGGGGCAATCAGCCCCAGCATTTT. It specifies CACKTGGNQPQHF.

Only one count was recorded for this clonotype. As the CDR3 is not closed by the conserved phenylalanine or tryptophan, this likely results from a read error. This chain connects TRBV12-3 or TRBV12-4 to TRBJ2-7; D is possibly TRBD1 (5 bases). The CDR3 extends over 14 amino acids. The V gene lost 6 bases and the J gene lost 3 bases, with 15 bases spanning the gap. CDR3 region: CASRKRGRDYEQYL. CDR3 DNA sequence: TGTGCCAGCAGGAAACGAGGCAGGGACTACGAGCAGTACTTA.

This chain uses TRBV12-3 or TRBV12-4 with TRBJ2-5; the D is unclear. This CDR3 has 16 residues. V lost 1 base to trimming and J lost 3 bases, with 15 bases between them. In DNA, the CDR3 is TGTGCCAGCAGTTTAGTGCGTCTGGCTTTCAAAGAGACCCAGTACTTC. Amino acid sequence: CASSLVRLAFKETQYF.

This clonotype was detected ten times or more. V gene TRBV18 combines with J gene TRBJ2-1; 14 nucleotides line up with TRBD2. The CDR3 is 15 residues long. Per germline, CDR1 KGHSH and CDR2 LQKENI. Unmatched junction bases numbered 2, after V lost 3 bases and J lost 7 bases. Here the CDR3 reads CASSPRTSGRNEQFF. The CDR3 DNA reads as TGTGCCAGCTCACCTCGGACTAGCGGGAGGAATGAGCAGTTCTTC.

This clonotype has ten or more counts. The chain is built from TRBV20-1 and TRBJ1-5; tentative D call: TRBD1 (5 bases). V dropped 7 bases and J dropped 8 bases, with 15 bases sitting between them. Germline-derived CDR1 and CDR2 are DFQATT and SNEGSKA (reference sequence). This CDR3 contains 12 residues. CDR3 nucleotides: TGCAGTGGGTCGCAGGGAGTGGAGCCCCAGCATTTT. Its translation: CSGSQGVEPQHF.

Ten or more counts support this clonotype. V is TRBV29-1 and J is TRBJ2-3; TRBD2 matches at 10 bases. This CDR3 comprises 15 residues. Trimming removed 4 bases from V and 15 bases from J; junction bases left unmatched: 19. Germline CDR1 and CDR2: SQVTM and ANQGSEA. CDR3 in amino acids: CSVGNISGRPPFGYF. CDR3 in DNA: TGCAGCGTTGGAAACATTAGCGGGAGGCCCCCGTTCGGCTATTTT.

Comments on this clonotype: This may be a read error: a much more frequent sequence differs by one nucleotide. This chain links TRBV24-1 with TRBJ2-3, with TRBD2 identical over 9 bases. This CDR3 is built from 17 residues. Germline values: CDR1 KGHDR, CDR2 SFDVKD. The CDR3 reads CATSEPRAGGGTDTQSF. For the CDR3, the DNA is TGTGCCACCAGTGAGCCCCGAGCGGGAGGAGGCACAGATACGCAGTCTTTT.

The rearrangement joins TRBV2 to TRBJ1-1; D not certain. The CDR3 length is 12 residues. CDR1 is SNHLY, CDR2 FYNNEI, per germline. Trimming pared 9 bases from V and 7 bases from J, leaving 15 bases between. The CDR3 region is CASPRNPHEAFF. CDR3 sequence (DNA): TGTGCCAGTCCCAGGAACCCCCATGAAGCTTTCTTT.

In this sample, this clonotype turned up many times. The chain employs TRBV7-8 and TRBJ2-2; a possible D gene is TRBD1 (5 bases). There are 13 residues in the CDR3. Germline CDR1 SGHVS, CDR2 FQNEAQ. V was trimmed by 2 bases and J by 6 bases, leaving 7 bases between them. The CDR3 DNA is TGTGCCAGCAGCTTAAGGGGTTCCGGGGAGCTGTTTTTT. It is translated as CASSLRGSGELFF.

As regards this clonotype: This could be a read error, since a much larger clone is one nucleotide away. The CDR3 does not close with the conserved phenylalanine or tryptophan, likely indicating a read error. J is TRBJ2-7 and V is TRBV27; D is unclear. The CDR3 loop spans 15 amino acids. Looked up from germline, CDR1 is MNHEY and CDR2 is SMNVEV (reference sequence). V was trimmed by 3 bases and J by 2 bases, leaving 14 bases between them. CDR3 sequence: CASSFPYEMTYEQYL. The CDR3, as DNA: TGTGCCAGCAGTTTTCCCTACGAGATGACCTACGAGCAGTACCTC.

Only a few counts were recorded for this clonotype. V gene TRBV20-1 combines with J gene TRBJ2-7; D possibly corresponds to TRBD2 (5 bases). This CDR3 has 15 amino acids. Trimming took off 5 bases at V and 0 bases at J, with 17 bases between the two ends. Per the germline V gene, CDR1 is DFQATT and CDR2 is SNEGSKA (reference sequence). The CDR3 spells CSALPFAGISYEQYF. The DNA of the CDR3 is TGCAGTGCTCTTCCTTTCGCGGGTATCTCCTACGAGCAGTACTTC.

In this sample, this clonotype turned up many times. This chain connects TRBV20-1 to TRBJ1-1; possible D gene TRBD1, 6 bases. V gave up 0 bases and J gave up 6 bases, with 17 bases separating them. This CDR3 is built from 15 residues. The germline gives CDR1 DFQATT, CDR2 SNEGSKA (reference sequence). This CDR3 is CSARDRTGTDAEAFF. DNA for the CDR3: TGCAGTGCTAGAGATCGAACAGGGACGGACGCTGAAGCTTTCTTT.

This clonotype came up a few times. The chain has TRBV20-1 and TRBJ1-6; the D gene is possibly TRBD1 (5 bases). Germline loops: CDR1 DFQATT, CDR2 SNEGSKA (reference sequence). This CDR3 spans 16 amino acids. Trimming took 4 bases from V and 14 from J, leaving 27 bases between them. The CDR3 coding sequence is TGCAGTGCTACAAACCTTGCGACCGGGACCTTCAGCACCCTCCACTTT. Its translation: CSATNLATGTFSTLHF.